Given below is one T cell receptor beta chain in context. It was with 60 Vbeta and 13 Jbeta primers that the PCR ran. Profiling relied on immunoSEQ multiplex PCR, and the TCRdb table lists in-frame clones only, not all of them. The table lists 150,000 to 200,000 clones, approximately 85% of them singletons. These data belong to a study of cytomegalovirus exposure and HLA in healthy donors. Overall study context: Of around 400 genotyped donors, roughly 76% grouped in the Caucasian-associated ancestry cluster.

The TCR sequence derives from a man between 18 and 29 years old in good health and CMV-seropositive. Source material: PBMCs.

CDR3 sequence reads: CASSPLSGVWVEQFF. In nucleotides, the CDR3 is TGTGCCAGCAGTCCTCTCTCGGGAGTATGGGTTGAGCAGTTCTTC. The chain recombines TRBV6-5 with TRBJ2-1; D is perhaps TRBD2 (6 bases). The CDR3 contains 15 residues. In germline, CDR1 is MNHEY, CDR2 SVGAGI. V was pared by 5 bases and J by 9 bases, with 20 bases between.